The 7 T cell receptor beta chains below were found in one sample sequenced in a study of blood T cell repertoires in COVID-19. The method was immunoSEQ multiplex PCR; TCRdb's version includes in-frame clones alone and lacks a portion of them. This table holds 350,000 to 450,000 clones, around 87% found once. The sequencing sample was made of PBMCs or T cells enriched from blood (not recorded which). The source is a man in his forties in a cohort exposed to, infected with or recovered from COVID-19 (not recorded which).

The rearrangement uses TRBV7-3 and TRBJ2-1; D is perhaps TRBD2 (6 bases). Per the germline V gene, CDR1 is SGHTA and CDR2 is FQGTGA. This CDR3 is 13 amino acids long. Trimming left V 1 base short and J 10 bases short, with 11 bases between. The CDR3 DNA follows: TGTGCCAGCAGCTTAATTTTGGAGGGGGAGCAGTTCTTC. This encodes CASSLILEGEQFF.

The chain is built from TRBV5-1 and TRBJ2-6; no firm D call. The CDR3 runs 15 residues. Germline loops: CDR1 SGHRS, CDR2 YFSETQ. V was trimmed by 3 bases and J by 0 bases, leaving 7 bases between them. The CDR3 DNA reads TGCGCCAGCAGCTACCACAGCTCTGGGGCCAACGTCCTGACTTTC. This gives the protein CASSYHSSGANVLTF.

The chain joins TRBV10-3 to TRBJ2-7; possibly TRBD2 for D (5 bases). This CDR3 is built from 15 residues. CDR1 is ENHRY and CDR2 is SYGVKD in the germline V gene. V lost 4 bases and J 2 bases, leaving 15 bases between the germline ends. The CDR3 nucleotides read TGTGCCATCAGTGGATCTAGCTTGGAAACCTACGAGCAGTACTTC. This codes for CAISGSSLETYEQYF.

The V and J genes are TRBV19 and TRBJ2-1, with D possibly TRBD2 on 5 matching bases. Germline lookup yields CDR1 LNHDA and CDR2 SQIVND (reference sequence). Trimming pared 6 bases from V and 8 bases from J, leaving 11 bases between. The CDR3 loop spans 12 amino acids. The CDR3 bases are TGTGCCAGTAGGACCCCGGGATATGAGCAGTTCTTC. Translated, it gives CASRTPGYEQFF. The full variable domain, in which reference TRBV19 and TRBJ2-1 provide the parts outside the CDR3, is DGGITQSPKYLFRKEGQNVTLSCEQNLNHDAMYWYRQDPGQGLRLIYYSQIVNDFQKGDIAEGYSVSREKKESFPLTVTSAQKNPTAFYLCASRTPGYEQFFGPGTRLTVL.

The chain has TRBV29-1 and TRBJ1-1; D might be TRBD1 (5 bases). Trimming took off 1 base at V and 1 base at J, with 7 bases between the two ends. Per germline, CDR1 SQVTM and CDR2 ANQGSEA. The CDR3 length is 13 residues. CDR3 in DNA: TGCAGCGTTGAAGGACAGCAGAACACTGAAGCTTTCTTT. Its translation is CSVEGQQNTEAFF. Supplemented by reference TRBV29-1 and TRBJ1-1, the full variable domain reads SAVISQKPSRDICQRGTSLTIQCQVDSQVTMMFWYRQQPGQSLTLIATANQGSEATYESGFVIDKFPISRPNLTFSTLTVSNMSPEDSSIYLCSVEGQQNTEAFFGQGTRLTVV.

This clone showed up just once. The chain is built from TRBV5-1 and TRBJ2-1, with a tentative D call TRBD2 (6 bases). V was trimmed by 5 bases and J by 0 bases, leaving 27 bases between them. Germline V gene lookup returns CDR1 SGHRS and CDR2 YFSETQ. The CDR3 length is 20 residues. Here the CDR3 DNA reads TGCGCCAGCAGATCATACTCACGGGAGACCCCGTTCAGCTCCTACAATGAGCAGTTCTTC. Amino acids: CASRSYSRETPFSSYNEQFF.

This chain links TRBV27 with TRBJ2-3; the match to TRBD2 covers 11 bases. The CDR3 spans 16 residues. After removal of 4 bases from V and 0 bases from J, the junction contained 3 bases not matched to a gene. In germline, CDR1 is MNHEY, CDR2 SMNVEV (reference sequence). The CDR3 loop reads CASSSIAGGSTDTQYF. The CDR3 nucleotides are TGTGCCAGCAGTTCTATAGCGGGGGGGAGCACAGATACGCAGTATTTT.